These 4 T cell receptor beta chains were sequenced from one sample in a study of beta chain features in type 1 diabetes. Study-wide results and caveats: Shortening of TCRB CDR3s, moderate but significant, appeared in all four CD4+ subsets of Type 1 diabetes patients.

The investigators reverse transcribed all of the isolated RNA, so they sequenced expressed TCRB transcripts. TCRdb's table, derived via immunoSEQ multiplex PCR, lists solely in-frame clones and lacks some. The table records about 300,000 clones, about 13% of them present only once. The antigens these receptors bind are not known. Material for sequencing was naive CD4+ T cells from blood. The receptors stem from a woman under 30 with type 1 diabetes.

The chain is built from TRBV29-1 and TRBJ1-1; 9 bases align to TRBD1. The junction had 5 bases not matched to a gene; V was cut back by 8 bases and J by 1 base. The CDR3 length is 13 residues. Per the germline V gene, CDR1 is SQVTM and CDR2 is ANQGSEA. CDR3 protein: CSSPGQGNTEAFF. CDR3 bases: TGCAGCTCGCCGGGACAGGGGAACACTGAAGCTTTCTTT. Based on the CDR3 plus reference TRBV29-1 and TRBJ1-1, the full variable domain is SAVISQKPSRDICQRGTSLTIQCQVDSQVTMMFWYRQQPGQSLTLIATANQGSEATYESGFVIDKFPISRPNLTFSTLTVSNMSPEDSSIYLCSSPGQGNTEAFFGQGTRLTVV.

This clone showed up just a few times. V is TRBV19 and J is TRBJ2-5; D remains ambiguous. The CDR3 runs 13 residues. Trimming took 4 bases from V and 1 from J, leaving 7 bases between them. Germline CDR1 and CDR2: LNHDA and SQIVND (reference sequence). DNA for the CDR3: TGTGCCAGTAGTACTACAGTCCAAGAGACCCAGTACTTC. Protein sequence: CASSTTVQETQYF.

This sequence joins TRBV6-6 and TRBJ1-1; tentative D call: TRBD1 (5 bases). Germline V gives CDR1 MNHNY, CDR2 SVGAGI (reference sequence). Trimming left V 8 bases short and J 1 base short, with 11 bases between. The CDR3 loop spans 13 amino acids. CDR3 amino acids: CASHVTANTEAFF. CDR3 in DNA: TGTGCCAGCCACGTGACAGCGAACACTGAAGCTTTCTTT.

This chain links TRBV19 with TRBJ2-5, with TRBD1 matching over 10 bases. Germline assignment: CDR1 LNHDA and CDR2 SQIVND (reference sequence). Germline trimming cut 1 base from V and 7 bases from J; bases unmatched to any gene: 3. The CDR3 spans 14 residues. CDR3 coding DNA: TGTGCCAGTAGTATAGCGGGACAGGGGCTGACCCAGTACTTC. It translates to CASSIAGQGLTQYF.